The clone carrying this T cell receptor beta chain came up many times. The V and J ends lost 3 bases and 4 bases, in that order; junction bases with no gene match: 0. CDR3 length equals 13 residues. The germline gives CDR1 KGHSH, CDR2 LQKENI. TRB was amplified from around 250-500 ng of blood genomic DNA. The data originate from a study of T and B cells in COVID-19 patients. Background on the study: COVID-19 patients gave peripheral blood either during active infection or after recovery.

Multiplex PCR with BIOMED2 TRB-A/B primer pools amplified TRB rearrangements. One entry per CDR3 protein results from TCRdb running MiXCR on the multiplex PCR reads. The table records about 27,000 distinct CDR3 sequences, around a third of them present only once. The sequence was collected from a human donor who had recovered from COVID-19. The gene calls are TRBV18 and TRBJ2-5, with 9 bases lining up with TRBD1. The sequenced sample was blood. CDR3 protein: CASSPGQGETQYF. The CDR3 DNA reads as TGTGCCAGCTCACCGGGACAGGGAGAGACCCAGTACTTC. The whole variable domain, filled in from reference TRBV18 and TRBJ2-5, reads NAGVMQNPRHLVRRRGQEARLRCSPMKGHSHVYWYRQLPEEGLKFMVYLQKENIIDESGMPKERFSAEFPKEGPSILRIQQVVRGDSAAYFCASSPGQGETQYFGPGTRLLVL.